This T cell receptor beta chain was documented in a study of monozygotic twins with inflammatory bowel disease. The authors isolated total RNA from whole blood without sorting T cells. The CDR3 contains 16 residues. CDR1 and CDR2 (germline): GTSNPN, SVGIG (reference sequence). TCRdb re-called the 5' RACE reads; one entry per CDR3 protein, DNA not given. In total, the table holds around 150,000 distinct CDR3 sequences. The material sequenced was blood. The J gene is TRBJ1-5, the V gene TRBV30; TCRdb outputs TRBD1, but without DNA this stays unchecked. The TCR originated in a human donor with ulcerative colitis or Crohn's disease, or a healthy co-twin of an affected twin (not recorded which). CDR3 sequence: CAWSEATGNRNQPQHF.